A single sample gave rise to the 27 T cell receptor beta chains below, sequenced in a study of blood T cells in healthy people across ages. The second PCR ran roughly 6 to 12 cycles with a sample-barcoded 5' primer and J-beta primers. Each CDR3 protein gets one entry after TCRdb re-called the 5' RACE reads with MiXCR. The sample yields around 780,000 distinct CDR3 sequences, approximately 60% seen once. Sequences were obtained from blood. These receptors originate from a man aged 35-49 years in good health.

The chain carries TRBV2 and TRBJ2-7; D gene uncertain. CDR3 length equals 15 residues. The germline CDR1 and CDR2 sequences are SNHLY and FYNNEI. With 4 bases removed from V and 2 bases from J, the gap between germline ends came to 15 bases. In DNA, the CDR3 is TGTGCCAGCAGTGTTGAGCCGGGCGGACCCTACGAGCAGTACTTC. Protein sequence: CASSVEPGGPYEQYF.

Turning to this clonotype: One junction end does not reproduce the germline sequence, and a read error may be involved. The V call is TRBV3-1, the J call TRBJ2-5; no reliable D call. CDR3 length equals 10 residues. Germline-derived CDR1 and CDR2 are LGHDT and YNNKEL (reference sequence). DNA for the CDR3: TGTGCCAGCAGCCGAGAGACCCGGTACTTC. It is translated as CASSRETRYF.

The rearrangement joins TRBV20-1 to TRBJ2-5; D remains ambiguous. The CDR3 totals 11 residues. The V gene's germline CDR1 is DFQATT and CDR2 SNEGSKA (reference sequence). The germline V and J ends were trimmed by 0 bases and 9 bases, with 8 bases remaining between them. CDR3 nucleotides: TGCAGTGCTAGAGATTTTGAGCCCCAGTACTTC. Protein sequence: CSARDFEPQYF.

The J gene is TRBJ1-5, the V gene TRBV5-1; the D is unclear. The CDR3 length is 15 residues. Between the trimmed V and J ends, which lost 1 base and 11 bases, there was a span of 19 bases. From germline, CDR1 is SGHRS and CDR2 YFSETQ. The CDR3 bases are TGCGCCAGCAGCTTGAGCGGGAGTGGTGGGTCGGCCCAGCATTTT. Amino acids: CASSLSGSGGSAQHF.

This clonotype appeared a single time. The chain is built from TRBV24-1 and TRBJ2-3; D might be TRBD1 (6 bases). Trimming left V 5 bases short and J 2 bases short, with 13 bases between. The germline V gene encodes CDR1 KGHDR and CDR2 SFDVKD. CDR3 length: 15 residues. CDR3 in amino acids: CATSARQGTTDTQYF. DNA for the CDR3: TGTGCCACCAGTGCTCGGCAGGGGACCACAGATACGCAGTATTTT.

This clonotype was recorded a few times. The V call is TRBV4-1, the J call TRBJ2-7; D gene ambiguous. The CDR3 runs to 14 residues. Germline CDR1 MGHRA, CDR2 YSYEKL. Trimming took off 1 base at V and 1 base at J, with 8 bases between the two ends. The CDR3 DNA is TGCGCCAGCAGCCAAGCGGCAGTATCCTACGAGCAGTACTTC. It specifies CASSQAAVSYEQYF.

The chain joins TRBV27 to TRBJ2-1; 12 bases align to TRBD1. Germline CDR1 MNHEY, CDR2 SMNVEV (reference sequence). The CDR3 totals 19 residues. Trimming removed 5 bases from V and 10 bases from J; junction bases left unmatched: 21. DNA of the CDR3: TGTGCCAGCAGTGGATGGGGGACAGGGGGCGATTTCCCCAAGGAAGAGCAGTTCTTC. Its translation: CASSGWGTGGDFPKEEQFF.

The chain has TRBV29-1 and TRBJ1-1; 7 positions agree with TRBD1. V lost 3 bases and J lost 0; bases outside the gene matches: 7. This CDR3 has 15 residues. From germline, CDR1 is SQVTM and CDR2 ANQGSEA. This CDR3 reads CSVDTGQSMNTEAFF. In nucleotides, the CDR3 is TGCAGCGTTGACACGGGACAGTCGATGAACACTGAAGCTTTCTTT.

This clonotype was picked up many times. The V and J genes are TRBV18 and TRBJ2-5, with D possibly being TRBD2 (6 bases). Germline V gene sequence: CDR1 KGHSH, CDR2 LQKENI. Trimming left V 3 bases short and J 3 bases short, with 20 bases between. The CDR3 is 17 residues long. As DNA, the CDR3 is TGTGCCAGCTCACCCCTGGACGGGAGTGCGGTTAAAGAGACCCAGTACTTC. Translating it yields CASSPLDGSAVKETQYF.

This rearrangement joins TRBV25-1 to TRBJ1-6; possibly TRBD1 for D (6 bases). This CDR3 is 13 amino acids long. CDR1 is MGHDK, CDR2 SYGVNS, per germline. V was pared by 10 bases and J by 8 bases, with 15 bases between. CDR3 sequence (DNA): TGTGCCACCACGGAGGCAGGGGATTCACCCCTCCACTTT. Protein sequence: CATTEAGDSPLHF.

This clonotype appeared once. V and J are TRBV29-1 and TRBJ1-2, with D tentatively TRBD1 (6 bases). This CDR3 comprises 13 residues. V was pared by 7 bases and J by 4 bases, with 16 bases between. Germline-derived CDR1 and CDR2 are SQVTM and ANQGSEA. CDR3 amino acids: CSADPGRGYGYTF. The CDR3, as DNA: TGCAGCGCCGATCCGGGCAGGGGCTATGGCTACACCTTC.

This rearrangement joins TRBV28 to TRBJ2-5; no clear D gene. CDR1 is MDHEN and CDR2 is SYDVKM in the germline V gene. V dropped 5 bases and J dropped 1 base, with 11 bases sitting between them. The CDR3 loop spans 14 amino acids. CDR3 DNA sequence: TGTGCCAGCAGTCACCGCATGGGCCAAGAGACCCAGTACTTC. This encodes CASSHRMGQETQYF.

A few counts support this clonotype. The CDR3 DNA sequence: TGTGCCAGCAGCGTACGAGGGACAGGGGGCAACTATGGCTACACCTTC. Its protein product is CASSVRGTGGNYGYTF. V is TRBV9 and J is TRBJ1-2, with TRBD1 identical over 12 bases. The trim removed 1 base at V and 2 bases at J, leaving 3 bases unmatched. The CDR3 contains 16 residues. The V gene's germline CDR1 is SGDLS and CDR2 YYNGEE. Complete variable domain (other parts from reference TRBV9 and TRBJ1-2): DSGVTQTPKHLITATGQRVTLRCSPRSGDLSVYWYQQSLDQGLQFLIQYYNGEERAKGNILERFSAQQFPDLHSELNLSSLELGDSALYFCASSVRGTGGNYGYTFGSGTRLTVV.

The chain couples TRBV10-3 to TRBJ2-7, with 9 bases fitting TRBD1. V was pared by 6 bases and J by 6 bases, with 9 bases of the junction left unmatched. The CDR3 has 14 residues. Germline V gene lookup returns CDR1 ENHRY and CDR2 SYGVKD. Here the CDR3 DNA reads TGTGCCATCAGCGCGGACAGGGGATTCGGCGAGCAGTACTTC. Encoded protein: CAISADRGFGEQYF.

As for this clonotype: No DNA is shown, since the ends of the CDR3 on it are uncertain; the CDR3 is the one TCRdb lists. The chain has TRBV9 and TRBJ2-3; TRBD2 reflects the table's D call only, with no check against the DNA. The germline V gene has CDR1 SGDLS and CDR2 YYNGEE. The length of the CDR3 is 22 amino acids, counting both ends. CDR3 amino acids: CASSFYICSARGTFTSTDTQYF.

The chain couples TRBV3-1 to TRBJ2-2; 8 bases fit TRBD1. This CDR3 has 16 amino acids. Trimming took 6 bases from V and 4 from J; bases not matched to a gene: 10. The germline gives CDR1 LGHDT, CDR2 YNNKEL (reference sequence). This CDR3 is CASSHRQGTRTGELFF. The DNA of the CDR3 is TGTGCCAGCAGTCACCGACAGGGGACCCGCACCGGGGAGCTGTTTTTT.

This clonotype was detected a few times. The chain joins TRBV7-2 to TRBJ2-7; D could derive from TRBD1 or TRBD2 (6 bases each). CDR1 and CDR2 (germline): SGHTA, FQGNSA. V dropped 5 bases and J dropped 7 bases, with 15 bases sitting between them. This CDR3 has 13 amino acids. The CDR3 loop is CASSPGAAREQYF. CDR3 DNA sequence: TGTGCCAGCAGCCCGGGGGCAGCTCGGGAGCAGTACTTC.

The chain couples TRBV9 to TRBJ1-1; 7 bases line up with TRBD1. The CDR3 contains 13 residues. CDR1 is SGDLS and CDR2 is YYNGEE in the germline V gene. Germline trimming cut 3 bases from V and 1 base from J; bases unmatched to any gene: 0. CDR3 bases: TGTGCCAGCAGCGAGGGGGCGAACACTGAAGCTTTCTTT. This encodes CASSEGANTEAFF.

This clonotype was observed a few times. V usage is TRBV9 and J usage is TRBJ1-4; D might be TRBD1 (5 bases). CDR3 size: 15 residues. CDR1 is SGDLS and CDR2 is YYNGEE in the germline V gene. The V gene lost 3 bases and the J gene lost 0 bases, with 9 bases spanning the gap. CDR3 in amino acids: CASSAGHTTNEKLFF. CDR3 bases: TGTGCCAGCAGCGCTGGACATACAACTAATGAAAAACTGTTTTTT.

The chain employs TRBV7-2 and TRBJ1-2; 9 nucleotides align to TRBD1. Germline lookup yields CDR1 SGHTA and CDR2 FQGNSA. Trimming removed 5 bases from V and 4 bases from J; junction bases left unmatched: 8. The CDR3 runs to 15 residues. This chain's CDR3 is CASSQGTGSTYGYTF. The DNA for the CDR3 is TGTGCCAGCAGCCAAGGGACAGGGTCTACCTATGGCTACACCTTC.

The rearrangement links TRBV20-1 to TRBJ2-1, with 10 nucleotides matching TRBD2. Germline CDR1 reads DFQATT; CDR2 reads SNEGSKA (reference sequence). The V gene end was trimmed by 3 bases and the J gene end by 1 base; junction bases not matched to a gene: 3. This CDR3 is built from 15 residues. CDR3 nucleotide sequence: TGCAGTGCTAGTCCGACTAGCGGGTCCTACAATGAGCAGTTCTTC. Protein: CSASPTSGSYNEQFF.

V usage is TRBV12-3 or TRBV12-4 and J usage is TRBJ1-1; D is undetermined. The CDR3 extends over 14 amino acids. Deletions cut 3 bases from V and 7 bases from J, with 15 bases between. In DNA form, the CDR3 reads TGTGCCAGCAGTTTCGGAGTCCAGGTCAGTGAAGCTTTCTTT. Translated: CASSFGVQVSEAFF.

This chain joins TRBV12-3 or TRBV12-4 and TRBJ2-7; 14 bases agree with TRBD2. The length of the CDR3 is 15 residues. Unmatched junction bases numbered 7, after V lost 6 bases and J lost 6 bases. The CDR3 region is CASRSAGTSGSEQYF. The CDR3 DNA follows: TGTGCCAGCAGATCAGCCGGGACTAGCGGGAGCGAGCAGTACTTC.

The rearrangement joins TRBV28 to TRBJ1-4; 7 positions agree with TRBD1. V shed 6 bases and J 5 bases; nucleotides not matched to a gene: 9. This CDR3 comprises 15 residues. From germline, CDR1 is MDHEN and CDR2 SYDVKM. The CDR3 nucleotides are TGTGCCAGCAGCCAAAGCCCGACAGGGAATGAAAAACTGTTTTTT. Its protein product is CASSQSPTGNEKLFF.

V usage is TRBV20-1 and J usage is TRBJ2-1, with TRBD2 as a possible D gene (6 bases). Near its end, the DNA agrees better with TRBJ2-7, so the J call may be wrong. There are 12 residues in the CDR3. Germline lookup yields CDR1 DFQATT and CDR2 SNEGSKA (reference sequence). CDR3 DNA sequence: TGCAGGGCGGGACGCTCCTACAATGAGCAGTACTTC. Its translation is CRAGRSYNEQYF.

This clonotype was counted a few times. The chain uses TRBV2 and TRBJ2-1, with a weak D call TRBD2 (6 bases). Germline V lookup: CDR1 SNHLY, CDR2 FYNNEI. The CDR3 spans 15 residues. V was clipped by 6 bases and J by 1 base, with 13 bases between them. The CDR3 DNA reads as TGTGCCAGCAGCGACAGCGGGCCTTCCTACAATGAGCAGTTCTTC. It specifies CASSDSGPSYNEQFF.

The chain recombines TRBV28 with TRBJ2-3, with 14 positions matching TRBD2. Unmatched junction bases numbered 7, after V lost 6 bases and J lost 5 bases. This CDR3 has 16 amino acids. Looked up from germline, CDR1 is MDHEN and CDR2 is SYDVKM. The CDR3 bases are TGTGCCAGCAGAGGGACTAGCGGGAGTCGGAGAGATACGCAGTATTTT. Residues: CASRGTSGSRRDTQYF.